One sample yielded the 23 T cell receptor beta chains listed below, sequenced in a study of blood T cell repertoires in COVID-19. The protocol was immunoSEQ multiplex PCR, while the TCRdb copy is restricted to in-frame clones and leaves out a portion. The repertoire holds more than 95,000 clones, with approximately 84% as singletons. What was sequenced was peripheral blood. Every receptor here comes from a man aged 55 to 70 with acute or convalescent COVID-19.

V is TRBV10-1 and J is TRBJ2-3; D remains unclear. CDR3 length: 14 residues. In germline, CDR1 is WNHNN, CDR2 SYGVQD (reference sequence). V was cut by 5 bases and J by 3 bases, with 12 bases left in between. CDR3 in DNA: TGCGCCAGCAGTCCCGTCGGGTTGACAGATACGCAGTATTTT. Residues: CASSPVGLTDTQYF.

This chain uses TRBV3-1 (or the pseudogene TRBV3-2) with TRBJ1-4, with 7 nucleotides matching TRBD1. Trimming at V came to 5 bases and at J to 7 bases, leaving 10 bases not matched to a gene. CDR1 and CDR2 from the germline V gene are LGHDT and YNNKEL (reference sequence). This CDR3 comprises 15 residues. CDR3 protein: CASSSQGSRGEKLFF. CDR3 bases: TGTGCCAGCAGCTCACAGGGGAGCAGAGGTGAAAAACTGTTTTTT.

This chain joins TRBV28 and TRBJ1-1; unclear D gene. CDR3 length equals 14 residues. V lost 5 bases, J lost 3 bases, and 13 bases lay in between. Germline V gives CDR1 MDHEN, CDR2 SYDVKM. CDR3 sequence: CASSPLDTYTEAFF. In DNA, the CDR3 is TGTGCCAGCAGTCCCCTCGACACTTACACTGAAGCTTTCTTT.

J is TRBJ2-1 and V is TRBV5-1; 8 bases map to TRBD2. The CDR3 has 15 amino acids. The junction had 8 bases not matched to a gene; V was cut back by 0 bases and J by 9 bases. The germline gives CDR1 SGHRS, CDR2 YFSETQ. DNA for the CDR3: TGCGCCAGCAGCTTGGTCACTAGCGGTATCAGTGAGCAGTTCTTC. This codes for CASSLVTSGISEQFF.

This clone was observed a few times. The chain combines TRBV20-1 with TRBJ1-3; D is uncertain. The CDR3 consists of 10 residues. The V end lost 6 bases, the J end lost 6 bases, and 6 bases lay between the germline ends. Germline CDR1 DFQATT, CDR2 SNEGSKA (reference sequence). The CDR3 region is CSALLNTIYF. In DNA form, the CDR3 reads TGCAGTGCCTTACTAAACACCATATATTTT.

CDR3 amino acids: CASRASGVSTLAEAFF. CDR3 nucleotides: TGTGCCAGCAGGGCCTCAGGGGTTTCAACATTGGCTGAAGCTTTCTTT. The chain joins TRBV2 to TRBJ1-1; possible D gene TRBD1, 6 bases. CDR3 length: 16 amino acids. Germline V gene sequence: CDR1 SNHLY, CDR2 FYNNEI. The germline V and J ends were trimmed by 6 bases and 6 bases, with 23 bases remaining between them.

This chain uses TRBV30 with TRBJ1-2; 7 bases are a match to TRBD1. Per germline, CDR1 GTSNPN and CDR2 SVGIG (reference sequence). V trimming: 6 bases; J trimming: 4 bases; junction bases outside the gene matches: 11. CDR3 length equals 14 residues. CDR3 in DNA: TGTGCCTGCCCGCCGGGGGACAGCATCTATGGCTACACCTTC. Translation gives CACPPGDSIYGYTF.

The rearrangement uses TRBV18 and TRBJ2-1; TRBD2 matches 13 bases. The CDR3 spans 17 residues. CDR1 KGHSH and CDR2 LQKENI come from the germline V gene. With 3 bases clipped from V and 6 bases from J, the junction kept 8 bases outside the gene matches. CDR3: CASSPRTSGRFGNEQFF. CDR3 DNA sequence: TGTGCCAGCTCACCGCGGACTAGCGGGAGATTCGGCAATGAGCAGTTCTTC.

The rearrangement uses TRBV2 and TRBJ2-7, with 8 bases identical to TRBD2. Germline V gene data show CDR1 as SNHLY and CDR2 as FYNNEI. The CDR3 spans 15 residues. The J segment lost 1 base and the V segment lost 2 bases, leaving 4 bases of the junction unmatched. The CDR3 spells CASSESSGSSYEQYV. For the CDR3, the DNA is TGTGCCAGCAGTGAATCCAGCGGGAGTTCCTACGAGCAGTACGTC.

This chain links TRBV2 with TRBJ2-1; the D is unclear. V shed 2 bases and J shed 12 bases, with 8 bases lying between them. The CDR3 runs to 11 residues. Germline loops: CDR1 SNHLY, CDR2 FYNNEI. The CDR3 sequence is CASSEYGLQFF. In nucleotides, the CDR3 is TGTGCCAGCAGTGAATACGGGTTGCAGTTCTTC.

V is TRBV28 and J is TRBJ1-4; D might be TRBD1 (5 bases). Germline CDR1 MDHEN, CDR2 SYDVKM. The length of the CDR3 is 12 residues. V was shortened by 8 bases and J by 10 bases, with 14 bases between the two germline ends. CDR3 region: CASGQGRAKLFF. The CDR3 DNA reads as TGTGCCAGCGGCCAGGGTAGGGCAAAACTGTTTTTT.

The chain carries TRBV24-1 and TRBJ1-2, with unresolved D. The ends were cut back, 2 bases at V and 4 bases at J, with 7 bases in the middle. The V gene's germline CDR1 is KGHDR and CDR2 SFDVKD. The CDR3 covers 13 residues. The CDR3, as DNA: TGTGCCACCAGTGATTCTGGGAGCTATGGCTACACCTTC. Its translation: CATSDSGSYGYTF.

In its sample, this clone was seen a few times. CDR3 in DNA: TGTGCCATCTATCCGGAGGGGGGGACAGATACGCAGTATTTT. Its protein is CAIYPEGGTDTQYF. The chain combines TRBV10-3 with TRBJ2-3, with D maybe TRBD2 (7 bases). With 8 bases removed from V and 3 bases from J, the gap between germline ends came to 15 bases. Germline CDR1 reads ENHRY; CDR2 reads SYGVKD. This CDR3 region has 14 residues.

V usage is TRBV6-5 and J usage is TRBJ1-4, with D maybe TRBD1 (6 bases). Deletions cut 0 bases from V and 5 bases from J, with 13 bases between. The CDR3 has 16 residues. CDR1 is MNHEY and CDR2 is SVGAGI in the germline V gene. The CDR3 here is CASSYSRWTANEKLFF. The CDR3 region has the DNA TGTGCCAGCAGTTACTCTCGTTGGACAGCCAATGAAAAACTGTTTTTT.

The rearrangement joins TRBV19 to TRBJ1-2, with 9 bases aligning to TRBD1. The CDR3 spans 14 residues. Germline-derived CDR1 and CDR2 are LNHDA and SQIVND (reference sequence). The ends lost 5 bases at V and 7 bases at J; junction bases unmatched: 8. The CDR3 protein is CASSSWTGESGYTF. The CDR3 DNA is TGTGCCAGTAGTTCGTGGACAGGGGAGAGTGGCTACACCTTC.

The rearrangement joins TRBV5-4 to TRBJ2-2; 13 positions match TRBD2. Germline loops: CDR1 SGHNT, CDR2 YYREEE (reference sequence). V lost 3 bases, J lost 4 bases, and 3 bases stayed unmatched. The CDR3 is made up of 16 amino acids. The CDR3 here is CASSSTSGRFTGELFF. Here the CDR3 DNA reads TGTGCCAGCAGCTCGACTAGCGGGAGGTTCACCGGGGAGCTGTTTTTT.

CDR3 residues: CSAGHPNTEAFF. The CDR3 DNA sequence: TGCAGCGCAGGACACCCGAACACTGAAGCTTTCTTT. The J gene is TRBJ1-1, the V gene TRBV29-1; possibly TRBD1 for D (5 bases). CDR1 is SQVTM, CDR2 ANQGSEA, per germline. The ends were cut back, 7 bases at V and 1 base at J, with 10 bases in the middle. This CDR3 region has 12 residues. Full variable domain (missing parts from reference TRBV29-1 and TRBJ1-1): SAVISQKPSRDICQRGTSLTIQCQVDSQVTMMFWYRQQPGQSLTLIATANQGSEATYESGFVIDKFPISRPNLTFSTLTVSNMSPEDSSIYLCSAGHPNTEAFFGQGTRLTVV.

This rearrangement joins TRBV14 to TRBJ2-1; 12 bases map to TRBD2. This CDR3 has 16 amino acids. Trimming took 1 base from V and 6 from J; bases not matched to a gene: 4. CDR1 SGHDN and CDR2 FVKESK come from the germline V gene. The CDR3 region is CASSQGTSGIGNEQFF. CDR3 nucleotides: TGTGCCAGCAGCCAAGGGACTAGCGGGATTGGCAATGAGCAGTTCTTC.

The chain uses TRBV24-1 and TRBJ1-2; no reliable D call. Trimming shortened V by 4 bases and J by 3 bases, and 8 bases separated the two germline ends. The CDR3 extends over 13 amino acids. CDR1 and CDR2 (germline): KGHDR, SFDVKD. CDR3 sequence reads: CATSDRSHYGYTF. In DNA, the CDR3 is TGTGCCACCAGTGACCGTAGTCACTATGGCTACACCTTC.

CDR3 DNA: TGTGCCAGCAGTAACAGCATGAACACTGAAGCTTTCTTT. Amino acid sequence: CASSNSMNTEAFF. The chain uses TRBV2 and TRBJ1-1; D remains unclear. Germline CDR1 SNHLY, CDR2 FYNNEI. V was shortened by 5 bases and J by 0 bases, with 7 bases between the two germline ends. This CDR3 has 13 amino acids.

The genes are TRBV7-9 and TRBJ2-1; 12 bases map to TRBD2. CDR1 is SEHNR, CDR2 FQNEAQ, per germline (reference sequence). The CDR3 is 16 amino acids. The ends lost 5 bases at V and 9 bases at J; junction bases unmatched: 11. The CDR3 reads CASSGPLAGGIGEQFF. The CDR3 nucleotides read TGTGCCAGCAGCGGTCCACTAGCGGGAGGCATTGGTGAGCAGTTCTTC.

The chain joins TRBV28 to TRBJ1-6; D is unresolved. V shed 8 bases and J shed 8 bases, with 13 bases lying between them. There are 13 residues in the CDR3. Germline values: CDR1 MDHEN, CDR2 SYDVKM. The CDR3 DNA is TGTGCCAGCGAAGACAAGTCTCATTCACCCCTCCACTTT. It is translated as CASEDKSHSPLHF.

For the CDR3, the DNA is TGTGCCAGCAGCCGCCAGGGACAGGGGACTGAAGCTTTCTTT. Its translation is CASSRQGQGTEAFF. V usage is TRBV11-3 and J usage is TRBJ1-1; 10 bases agree with TRBD1. CDR3 length equals 14 residues. Germline values: CDR1 SGHNT, CDR2 YENEEA. With 5 bases clipped from V and 5 bases from J, the junction kept 5 bases outside the gene matches.